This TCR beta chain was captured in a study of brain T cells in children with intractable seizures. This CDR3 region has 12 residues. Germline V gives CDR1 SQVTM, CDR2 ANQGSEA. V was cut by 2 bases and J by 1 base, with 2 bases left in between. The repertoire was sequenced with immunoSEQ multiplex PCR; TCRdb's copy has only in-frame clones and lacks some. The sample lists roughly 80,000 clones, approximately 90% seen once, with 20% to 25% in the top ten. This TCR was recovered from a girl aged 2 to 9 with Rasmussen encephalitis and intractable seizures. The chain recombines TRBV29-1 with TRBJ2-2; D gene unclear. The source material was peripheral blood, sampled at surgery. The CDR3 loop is CSVELNTGELFF. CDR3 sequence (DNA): TGCAGCGTTGAACTGAACACCGGGGAGCTGTTTTTT.